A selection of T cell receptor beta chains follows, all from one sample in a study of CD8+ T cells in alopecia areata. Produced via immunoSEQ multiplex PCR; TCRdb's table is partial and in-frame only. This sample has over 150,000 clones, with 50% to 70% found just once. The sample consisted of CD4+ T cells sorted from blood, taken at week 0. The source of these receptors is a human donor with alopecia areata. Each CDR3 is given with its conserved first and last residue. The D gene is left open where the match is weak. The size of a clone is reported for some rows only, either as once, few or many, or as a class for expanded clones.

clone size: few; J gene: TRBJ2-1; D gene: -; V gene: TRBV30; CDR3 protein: CACGESYNEQFF; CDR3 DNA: TGTGCCTGTGGGGAATCCTACAATGAGCAGTTCTTC
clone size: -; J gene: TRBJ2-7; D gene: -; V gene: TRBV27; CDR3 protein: CARIYEQYF; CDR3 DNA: TGTGCCAGAATCTACGAGCAGTACTTC
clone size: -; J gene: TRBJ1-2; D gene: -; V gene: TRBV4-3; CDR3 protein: CASSRGINYGYTF; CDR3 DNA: TGCGCCAGCAGTCGCGGCATCAACTATGGCTACACCTTC
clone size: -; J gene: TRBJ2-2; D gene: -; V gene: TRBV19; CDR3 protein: CASSMISPGELFF; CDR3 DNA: TGTGCCAGTAGTATGATCAGCCCCGGGGAGCTGTTTTTT
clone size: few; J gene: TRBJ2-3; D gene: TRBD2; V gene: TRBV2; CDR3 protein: CASTDLAGTSSTDTQYF; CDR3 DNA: TGTGCCAGCACGGATCTAGCGGGGACCTCTAGCACAGATACGCAGTATTTT
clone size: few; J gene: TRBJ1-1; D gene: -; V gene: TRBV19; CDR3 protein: CASSTSGQQNTEAFF; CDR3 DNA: TGTGCCAGTAGTACCTCAGGACAGCAGAACACTGAAGCTTTCTTT
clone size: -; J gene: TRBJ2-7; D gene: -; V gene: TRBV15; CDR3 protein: CATSSGAANYEQYF; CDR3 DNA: TGTGCCACCAGCTCGGGGGCAGCGAACTACGAGCAGTACTTC
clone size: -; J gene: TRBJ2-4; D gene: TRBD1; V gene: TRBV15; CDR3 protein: CATSRDVGGMDIQYF; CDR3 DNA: TGTGCCACCAGCAGAGATGTAGGGGGCATGGACATTCAGTACTTC
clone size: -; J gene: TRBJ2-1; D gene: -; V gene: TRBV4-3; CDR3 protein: CASSQGEYSYNEQFF; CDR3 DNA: TGCGCCAGCAGCCAAGGAGAGTACTCCTACAATGAGCAGTTCTTC
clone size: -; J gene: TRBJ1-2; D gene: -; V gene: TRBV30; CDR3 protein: CAWSDLTETYGYTF; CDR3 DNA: TGTGCCTGGAGTGACCTGACAGAGACCTATGGCTACACCTTC
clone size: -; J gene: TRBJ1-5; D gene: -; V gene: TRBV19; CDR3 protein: CATAAARDQPQHF; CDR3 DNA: TGTGCCACAGCTGCGGCGCGTGATCAGCCCCAGCATTTT
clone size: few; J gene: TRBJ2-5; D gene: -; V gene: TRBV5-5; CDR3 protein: CASSAGGETQYF; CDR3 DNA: TGTGCCAGCAGCGCGGGCGGAGAGACCCAGTACTTC
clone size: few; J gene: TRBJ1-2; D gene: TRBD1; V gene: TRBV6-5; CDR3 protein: CASSSMTGESGYTF; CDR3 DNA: TGTGCCAGCAGTTCGATGACAGGGGAGTCTGGCTACACCTTC
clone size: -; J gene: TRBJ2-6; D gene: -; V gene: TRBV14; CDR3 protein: CARARGGANVLTF; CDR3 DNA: TGTGCCAGGGCCCGGGGAGGGGCCAACGTCCTGACTTTC
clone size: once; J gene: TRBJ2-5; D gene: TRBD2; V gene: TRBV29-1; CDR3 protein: CSVASGGTETQYF; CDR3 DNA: TGCAGCGTTGCATCGGGGGGGACAGAGACCCAGTACTTC
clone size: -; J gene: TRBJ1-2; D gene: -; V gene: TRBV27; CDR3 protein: CASTPGRNYGYTF; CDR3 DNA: TGTGCCAGCACCCCTGGGAGGAACTATGGCTACACCTTC
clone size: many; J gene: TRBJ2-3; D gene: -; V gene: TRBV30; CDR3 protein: CAWSVLDTQYF; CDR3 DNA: TGTGCCTGGAGTGTGTTAGATACGCAGTATTTT
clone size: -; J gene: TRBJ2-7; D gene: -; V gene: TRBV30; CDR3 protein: CAWSVPGHTTYEQYF; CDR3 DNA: TGTGCCTGGAGTGTACCTGGACATACGACCTACGAGCAGTACTTC
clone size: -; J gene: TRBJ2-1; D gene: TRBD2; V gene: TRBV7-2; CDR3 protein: CASSFASGAYNEQFF; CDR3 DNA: TGTGCCAGCAGCTTCGCTAGCGGGGCCTACAATGAGCAGTTCTTC
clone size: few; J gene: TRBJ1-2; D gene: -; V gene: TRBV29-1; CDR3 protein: CSVEETVDF; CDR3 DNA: TGCAGCGTTGAAGAGACGGTAGATTTC
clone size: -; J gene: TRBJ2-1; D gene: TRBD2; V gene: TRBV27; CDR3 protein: CASSFIAGVWVNEQFF; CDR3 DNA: TGTGCCAGCAGTTTCATAGCGGGGGTGTGGGTGAATGAGCAGTTCTTC
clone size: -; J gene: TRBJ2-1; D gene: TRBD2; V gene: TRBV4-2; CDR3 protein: CASSQAGGWEQFF; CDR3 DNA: TGTGCCAGCAGCCAAGCGGGGGGTTGGGAGCAGTTCTTC
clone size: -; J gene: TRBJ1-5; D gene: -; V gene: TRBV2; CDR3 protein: CASKRTADNQPQHF; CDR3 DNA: TGTGCCAGCAAAAGGACAGCCGACAATCAGCCCCAGCATTTT
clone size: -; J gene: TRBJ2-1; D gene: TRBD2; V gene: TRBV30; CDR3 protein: CAMTSGGAREQFF; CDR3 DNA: TGTGCCATGACTAGCGGGGGGGCCCGGGAGCAGTTCTTC
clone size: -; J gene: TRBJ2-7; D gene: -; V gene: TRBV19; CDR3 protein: CASSIDALSYEQYF; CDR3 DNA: TGTGCCAGTAGTATAGATGCACTATCCTACGAGCAGTACTTC
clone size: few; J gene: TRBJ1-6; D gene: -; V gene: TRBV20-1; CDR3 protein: CSATGRGSLHF; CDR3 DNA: TGCAGTGCTACGGGCAGGGGCTCCCTCCACTTT
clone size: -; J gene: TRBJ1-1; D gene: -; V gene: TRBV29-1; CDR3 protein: CSVESTEAFF; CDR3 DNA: TGCAGCGTTGAAAGCACTGAAGCTTTCTTT
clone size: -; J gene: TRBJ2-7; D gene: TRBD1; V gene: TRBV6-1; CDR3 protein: CASSVSDRGGYEQYF; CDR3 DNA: TGTGCCAGCAGTGTTTCCGACAGGGGAGGCTACGAGCAGTACTTC
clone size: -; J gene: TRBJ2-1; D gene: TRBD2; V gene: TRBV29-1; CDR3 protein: CSVGPGGFYNEQFF; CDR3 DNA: TGCAGCGTTGGGCCGGGGGGTTTCTACAATGAGCAGTTCTTC
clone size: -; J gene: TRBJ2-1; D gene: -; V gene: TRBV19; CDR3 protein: CASSDKGGNEQFF; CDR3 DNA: TGTGCCAGTAGCGATAAGGGGGGCAATGAGCAGTTCTTC
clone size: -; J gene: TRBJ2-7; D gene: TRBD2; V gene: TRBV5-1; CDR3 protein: CASSQLAGGQKSYEQYF; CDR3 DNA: TGCGCCAGCAGCCAACTAGCGGGGGGCCAAAAATCCTACGAGCAGTACTTC
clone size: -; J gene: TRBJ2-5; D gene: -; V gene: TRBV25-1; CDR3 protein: CASSPLGEEGAETQYF; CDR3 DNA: TGTGCCAGCAGTCCACTTGGGGAGGAGGGAGCGGAGACCCAGTACTTC
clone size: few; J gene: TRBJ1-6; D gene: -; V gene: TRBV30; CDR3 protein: CAWSVPVSYNSPLHF; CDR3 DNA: TGTGCCTGGAGTGTCCCGGTCTCCTATAATTCACCCCTCCACTTT
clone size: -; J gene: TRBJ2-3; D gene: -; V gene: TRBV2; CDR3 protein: CASRQASTQYF; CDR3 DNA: TGTGCCAGCAGGCAGGCAAGTACGCAGTATTTT
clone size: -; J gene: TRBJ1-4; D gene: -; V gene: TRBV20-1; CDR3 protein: CSAKRGEKLFF; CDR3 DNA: TGCAGTGCTAAGAGGGGAGAAAAACTGTTTTTT